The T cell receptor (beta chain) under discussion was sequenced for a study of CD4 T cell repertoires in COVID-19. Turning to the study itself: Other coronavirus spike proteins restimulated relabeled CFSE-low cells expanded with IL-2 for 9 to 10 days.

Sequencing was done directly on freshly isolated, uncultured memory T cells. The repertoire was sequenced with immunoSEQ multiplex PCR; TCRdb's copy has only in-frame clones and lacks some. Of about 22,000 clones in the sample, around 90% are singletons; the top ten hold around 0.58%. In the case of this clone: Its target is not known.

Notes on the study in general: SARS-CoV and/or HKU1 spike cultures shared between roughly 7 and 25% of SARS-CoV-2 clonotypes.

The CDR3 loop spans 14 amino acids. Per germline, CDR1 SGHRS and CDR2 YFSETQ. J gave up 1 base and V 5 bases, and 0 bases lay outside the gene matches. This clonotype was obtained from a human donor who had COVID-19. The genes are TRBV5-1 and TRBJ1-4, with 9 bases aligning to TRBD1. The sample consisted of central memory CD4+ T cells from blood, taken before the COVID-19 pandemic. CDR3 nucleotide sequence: TGCGCCAGCAGGACAGGGGGAACTAATGAAAAACTGTTTTTT. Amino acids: CASRTGGTNEKLFF.